Given below is one T cell receptor (beta chain) in context. In germline, CDR1 is SGHTA, CDR2 FQGTGA. The CDR3 is 14 amino acids. V shed 4 bases and J 3 bases; nucleotides not matched to a gene: 5. In the original analysis: Using reference gene primer amplification, nucleated cell counts were estimated. The method was immunoSEQ multiplex PCR; TCRdb's version includes in-frame clones alone and lacks a portion of them. That table supplies the V and J calls and clone size; D and trimming were determined from the DNA. The sample lists 150,000 to 200,000 clones, over 80% occurring once. This record comes from a study of blood T cell repertoires in COVID-19. Study-level background: In each case, the material was cDNA or gDNA derived from T cells, B-cell-depleted T cells, or PBMCs.

This chain links TRBV7-3 with TRBJ1-1, with 7 positions matching TRBD1. The receptor comes from a woman aged 40 to 55 with COVID-19, enrolled during active disease. Sequenced material: peripheral blood. CDR3 residues: CASSWTGGDTEAFF. The CDR3 DNA sequence: TGTGCCAGCAGCTGGACAGGTGGAGACACTGAAGCTTTCTTT.